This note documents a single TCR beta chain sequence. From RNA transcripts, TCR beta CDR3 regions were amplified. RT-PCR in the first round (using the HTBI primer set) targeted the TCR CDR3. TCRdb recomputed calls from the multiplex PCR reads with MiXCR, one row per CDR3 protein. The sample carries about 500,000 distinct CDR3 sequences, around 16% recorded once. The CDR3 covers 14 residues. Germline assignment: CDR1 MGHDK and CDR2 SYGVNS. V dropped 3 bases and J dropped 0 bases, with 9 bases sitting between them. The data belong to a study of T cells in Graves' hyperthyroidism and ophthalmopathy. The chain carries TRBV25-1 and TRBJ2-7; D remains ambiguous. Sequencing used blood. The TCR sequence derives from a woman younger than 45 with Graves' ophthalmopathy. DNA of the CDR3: TGTGCCAGCAGTGATCCAGGTATCTCCTACGAGCAGTACTTC. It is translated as CASSDPGISYEQYF.